A selection of T cell receptor beta chains follows, all from one sample in a study of cytotoxic CD8 clonotypes in ibrutinib-treated CLL. Assay: immunoSEQ multiplex PCR; the TCRdb copy retains only in-frame clones and omits some. Of about 86,000 clones listed, roughly 86% are singletons. Sequences were derived from PBMCs, sampled before ibrutinib treatment. The receptor set was obtained from a human donor with chronic lymphocytic leukemia. Both conserved end residues are part of each CDR3. A D gene is named only where the DNA matches it firmly. Size is stated for part of the rows, as once, few or many counts, or as a class when the clone is expanded.

abundance,d_gene,len,j_gene,v_gene,CDR3aa,CDR3nt
NA,NA,12,TRBJ2-7,TRBV5-1,CASSLGLREQYF,TGCGCCAGCAGCTTGGGCCTGAGGGAGCAGTACTTC
NA,NA,14,TRBJ1-5,TRBV18,CASSPEYSNQPQHF,TGTGCCAGCTCACCCGAGTATAGCAATCAGCCCCAGCATTTT
NA,TRBD1,16,TRBJ2-7,TRBV28,CASSLIPGQPSYEQYF,TGTGCCAGCAGCTTAATCCCGGGACAGCCCTCCTACGAGCAGTACTTC
NA,NA,17,TRBJ2-7,TRBV19,CASSIDPAAGVMIEQYF,TGTGCCAGTAGTATAGACCCGGCGGCAGGGGTGATGATTGAGCAGTACTTC
NA,NA,14,TRBJ1-1,TRBV28,CASRNGDLNTEAFF,TGTGCCAGCAGAAATGGTGACCTGAACACTGAAGCTTTCTTT
NA,NA,12,TRBJ1-1,TRBV10-3,CAVGQPHTEAFF,TGTGCCGTAGGACAACCACACACTGAAGCTTTCTTT
NA,TRBD2,13,TRBJ2-7,TRBV28,CASLASGAYEQYF,TGTGCCAGCCTAGCTAGCGGGGCCTACGAGCAGTACTTC
once,NA,12,TRBJ1-2,TRBV28,CASSSRTYGYTF,TGTGCCAGCAGTTCAAGGACCTATGGCTACACCTTC
few,NA,16,TRBJ1-3,TRBV19,CASNGKRGPSGNTIYF,TGTGCCAGTAACGGGAAAAGGGGTCCCTCTGGAAACACCATATATTTT
NA,TRBD1,16,TRBJ1-1,TRBV4-1,CASSTRQGDMNTEAFF,TGCGCCAGCAGCACACGACAGGGTGACATGAACACTGAAGCTTTCTTT
NA,NA,16,TRBJ2-3,TRBV5-1,CASSLAASDGTDTQYF,TGCGCCAGCAGCTTGGCCGCGAGCGACGGAACAGATACGCAGTATTTT
NA,NA,12,TRBJ2-1,TRBV7-3,CASSATNHGQFF,TGTGCCAGCAGCGCGACTAATCATGGGCAGTTCTTC
NA,NA,13,TRBJ2-7,TRBV2,CASGAGDNYEQYF,TGTGCCAGCGGGGCAGGAGATAACTACGAGCAGTACTTC
NA,TRBD1,15,TRBJ1-3,TRBV30,CAWHTGTGAGNTIYF,TGTGCCTGGCACACGGGGACAGGGGCTGGAAACACCATATATTTT
once,TRBD2,17,TRBJ2-1,TRBV11-3,CASSPRLAGLEYNEQFF,TGTGCCAGCAGCCCTAGACTAGCGGGACTTGAATACAATGAGCAGTTCTTC
NA,NA,13,TRBJ1-1,TRBV6-1,CASKGRENTEAFF,TGTGCCAGCAAGGGCAGAGAGAACACTGAAGCTTTCTTT
NA,TRBD1,13,TRBJ2-7,TRBV7-9,CASSPTGASEQYF,TGTGCCAGCAGCCCAACAGGGGCTAGCGAGCAGTACTTC
few,TRBD1,12,TRBJ1-1,TRBV29-1,CSARQGAPIAFF,TGCAGCGCCAGACAGGGGGCCCCTATCGCTTTCTTT
NA,NA,15,TRBJ2-7,TRBV4-2,CASSQGLALSYEQYF,TGTGCCAGCAGCCAAGGGCTAGCGCTCTCCTACGAGCAGTACTTC
NA,NA,13,TRBJ2-1,TRBV29-1,CSVRRDIINEQFF,TGCAGCGTTAGACGGGACATAATAAATGAGCAGTTCTTC
NA,NA,15,TRBJ1-2,TRBV11-2,CASSSLQRGDYGYTF,TGTGCCAGCAGCTCCCTACAGCGCGGTGACTATGGCTACACCTTC